This is a list of T cell receptor beta chains from one sample in a study of T cell responses to AZD1222 COVID-19 vaccine. Assay used: immunoSEQ multiplex PCR; TCRdb lists only in-frame clones, some missing. The sample holds about 140,000 clones, 70% to 90% seen once. This specimen consisted of peripheral blood, obtained on day 0 of AZD1222 vaccination. Receptors originate from an adult in good health. Both conserved end residues are part of each CDR3. Each record gives: clone size, V gene, D gene, J gene, CDR3 protein, CDR3 DNA. A D gene is named only where the DNA matches it firmly. Size is omitted from some rows. Given values are once, few, many or a class for expanded clones.

>NA|TRBV6-1|NA|TRBJ2-3
CASSEAGVRTDTQYF
TGTGCCAGCAGTGAAGCGGGCGTCAGAACAGATACGCAGTATTTT
>NA|TRBV4-3|TRBD2|TRBJ2-7
CASSQDWLGGYEQYF
TGCGCCAGCAGCCAAGATTGGCTCGGGGGGTACGAGCAGTACTTC
>NA|TRBV9|TRBD1|TRBJ1-1
CASSVGQGVMNTEAFF
TGTGCCAGCAGCGTAGGACAGGGGGTTATGAACACTGAAGCTTTCTTT
>NA|TRBV28|TRBD1|TRBJ1-5
CASSLGQGRNQPQHF
TGTGCCAGCAGCCTCGGACAGGGAAGGAATCAGCCCCAGCATTTT
>NA|TRBV6-2/TRBV6-3|NA|TRBJ2-5
CASSSPTRVKETQYF
TGTGCCAGCAGTTCGCCTACAAGGGTCAAAGAGACCCAGTACTTC
>NA|TRBV6-1|NA|TRBJ1-1
CASSVQFEAFF
TGTGCCAGCAGTGTACAGTTTGAAGCTTTCTTT
>NA|TRBV14|TRBD1|TRBJ1-1
CASSQIGTGGKGMTFF
TGTGCCAGCAGCCAAATTGGGACAGGTGGCAAAGGTATGACTTTCTTT
>NA|TRBV4-3|NA|TRBJ2-3
CASSQEGLSTDTQYF
TGCGCCAGCAGCCAAGAAGGATTGTCCACAGATACGCAGTATTTT
>NA|TRBV3-1/TRBV3-2|NA|TRBJ2-1
CASSQDGQGSNEQFF
TGTGCCAGCAGCCAAGATGGTCAGGGGAGCAATGAGCAGTTCTTC
>NA|TRBV9|NA|TRBJ2-1
CASSVGGGNYNEQFF
TGTGCCAGCAGCGTAGGTGGGGGCAACTACAATGAGCAGTTCTTC
>NA|TRBV11-2|NA|TRBJ2-1
CASSLVRYNEQFF
TGTGCCAGCAGCTTAGTAAGGTACAATGAGCAGTTCTTC
>NA|TRBV7-9|NA|TRBJ2-2
CASSYGGNLQGPSTGELFF
TGTGCCAGCAGCTATGGGGGGAACCTGCAGGGGCCGAGCACCGGGGAGCTGTTTTTT
>NA|TRBV4-3|TRBD2|TRBJ2-4
CASSQDPPSGSKNIQYF
TGCGCCAGCAGCCAAGATCCCCCTAGCGGATCCAAAAACATTCAGTACTTC
>NA|TRBV28|NA|TRBJ2-7
CASSGTFSSYEQYF
TGTGCCAGCAGTGGGACTTTCAGCTCCTACGAGCAGTACTTC
>once|TRBV12-1|NA|TRBJ2-7
CASSQASTSYEQYF
TGTGCCAGCAGCCAGGCCTCAACCTCCTACGAGCAGTACTTC
>NA|TRBV29-1|NA|TRBJ1-3
CSVEGSHGTGNTIYF
TGCAGCGTTGAGGGCTCTCACGGGACTGGAAACACCATATATTTT
>NA|TRBV6-5|NA|TRBJ1-1
CASSPGRSYSTEAFF
TGTGCCAGCAGTCCGGGCCGCAGTTATTCCACTGAAGCTTTCTTT
>NA|TRBV5-5|NA|TRBJ2-2
CASSLQGNTGELFF
TGTGCCAGCAGCTTACAGGGGAACACCGGGGAGCTGTTTTTT
>NA|TRBV4-2|NA|TRBJ1-6
CASSQGSTADNSPLHF
TGTGCCAGCAGCCAAGGAAGTACGGCAGATAATTCACCCCTCCACTTT
>NA|TRBV19|TRBD1|TRBJ1-2
CASSIPGQDYGYTF
TGTGCCAGTAGTATCCCGGGACAGGACTATGGCTACACCTTC
>NA|TRBV3-1/TRBV3-2|NA|TRBJ1-5
CASSPTPRAYQPQHF
TGTGCCAGCAGCCCGACACCGAGGGCGTATCAGCCCCAGCATTTT
>NA|TRBV7-3|NA|TRBJ2-3
CASSPVGSSADTQYF
TGTGCCAGCAGCCCCGTGGGGAGCAGCGCAGATACGCAGTATTTT
>NA|TRBV7-8|NA|TRBJ1-2
CASSDHQGNYGYTF
TGTGCCAGCAGCGATCACCAGGGTAACTATGGCTACACCTTC
>NA|TRBV30|NA|TRBJ1-6
CAWSVWAQRGSPLHF
TGTGCCTGGAGTGTTTGGGCGCAAAGGGGTTCACCCCTCCACTTT
>NA|TRBV19|TRBD1|TRBJ2-5
CASSPFRGQDGRETQYF
TGTGCCAGTAGTCCGTTCAGGGGACAGGACGGACGGGAGACCCAGTACTTC
>NA|TRBV4-2|NA|TRBJ1-6
CASSPGAIVDNSPLHF
TGTGCCAGCAGCCCGGGGGCCATCGTCGATAATTCACCCCTCCACTTT
>NA|TRBV18|TRBD1|TRBJ1-2
CASSPRDSSNYGYTF
TGTGCCAGCTCACCCCGGGACAGCTCTAACTATGGCTACACCTTC
>once|TRBV19|NA|TRBJ2-5
CASSSRRALQETQYF
TGTGCCAGTAGTAGCCGGCGGGCGCTACAAGAGACCCAGTACTTC
>once|TRBV18|NA|TRBJ1-1
CASSPELVVGTEAFF
TGTGCCAGCTCACCGGAGCTAGTCGTAGGCACTGAAGCTTTCTTT
>NA|TRBV5-4|NA|TRBJ1-1
CASSLGGQVRAFF
TGTGCCAGCAGCTTGGGGGGGCAGGTTAGGGCTTTCTTT
>medium-sized|TRBV4-2|TRBD2|TRBJ2-7
CASSQDTASGSYEQYF
TGTGCCAGCAGCCAAGATACCGCTAGCGGGTCTTACGAGCAGTACTTC
>few|TRBV28|NA|TRBJ1-3
CASKPQGNTIYF
TGTGCCAGCAAGCCGCAGGGAAACACCATATATTTT
>NA|TRBV6-2/TRBV6-3|TRBD2|TRBJ2-1
CASSPRGGPGNEQFF
TGTGCCAGCAGCCCGCGGGGGGGCCCTGGCAATGAGCAGTTCTTC